The 2 T cell receptor beta chains presented below share a single source sample, sequenced in a study of technical replicates of blood from a handful of donors. TCRdb's copy holds only in-frame clones and misses some; the assay was immunoSEQ multiplex PCR. The sample records around 100,000 clones, about 95% being singletons. Sequencing was done on a sample of T cells isolated from PBMCs. Receptors originate from a human donor in good health.

This sequence joins TRBV7-9 and TRBJ1-1, with D unclear. CDR3 length equals 15 residues. From germline, CDR1 is SEHNR and CDR2 FQNEAQ (reference sequence). Trimming shortened V by 4 bases and J by 5 bases, and 17 bases separated the two germline ends. The CDR3, as DNA: TGTGCCAGCAGCTCGTCGTGGAGGGCGGGGACTGAAGCTTTCTTT. Its protein product is CASSSSWRAGTEAFF.

The rearrangement uses TRBV7-9 and TRBJ2-6, with D possibly TRBD1 on 5 matching bases. CDR3 length: 14 residues. Trimming left V 8 bases short and J 0 bases short, with 8 bases between. CDR1 is SEHNR, CDR2 FQNEAQ, per germline (reference sequence). In DNA form, the CDR3 reads TGTGCCAGCGGACACAGCTCTGGGGCCAACGTCCTGACTTTC. Protein: CASGHSSGANVLTF. Full variable domain (rest looked up from reference TRBV7-9 and TRBJ2-6): DTGVSQNPRHKITKRGQNVTFRCDPISEHNRLYWYRQTLGQGPEFLTYFQNEAQLEKSRLLSDRFSAERPKGSFSTLEIQRTEQGDSAMYLCASGHSSGANVLTFGAGSRLTVL.